Listed here are 16 T cell receptor beta chains from one sample, sequenced in a study of blood T cell repertoires in COVID-19. The data were produced by immunoSEQ multiplex PCR, yet TCRdb's version contains in-frame clones alone and is incomplete. Of 150,000 to 200,000 clones listed, under 90% are singletons. The sample taken for sequencing was peripheral blood. These receptors came from a person aged 70 to 85 with COVID-19, enrolled during active disease.

V is TRBV14 and J is TRBJ2-7; TRBD2 agrees at 12 bases. CDR3 length: 16 amino acids. Germline V gene data show CDR1 as SGHDN and CDR2 as FVKESK. V was clipped by 0 bases and J by 1 base; unmatched bases: 1. For the CDR3, the DNA is TGTGCCAGCAGCCAAGAAACTAGCGGGAGGTCCTACGAGCAGTACTTC. It codes for CASSQETSGRSYEQYF.

This CDR3 reads CASSEGGSGNTIYF. The CDR3 DNA follows: TGTGCCAGCAGTGAGGGGGGTAGTGGAAACACCATATATTTT. The J gene is TRBJ1-3, the V gene TRBV6-1; possibly TRBD1 for D (5 bases). The V gene's germline CDR1 is MNHNS and CDR2 SASEGT. The CDR3 contains 14 residues. Trimming left V 3 bases short and J 3 bases short, with 9 bases between.

This clone has ten or more counts. This chain joins TRBV12-3 or TRBV12-4 and TRBJ2-5; D is unresolved. Trimming pared 3 bases from V and 5 bases from J, leaving 7 bases between. The CDR3 sequence is 12 residues long. The CDR3 nucleotides are TGTGCCAGCAGTTTTCGGTCGGAGACCCAGTACTTC. Translation: CASSFRSETQYF.

The table lists this clone with a count of one. This chain links TRBV6-5 with TRBJ1-2; 7 bases match TRBD1. V lost 7 bases to trimming and J lost 0 bases; unmatched junction nucleotides: 8. Germline loops: CDR1 MNHEY, CDR2 SVGAGI. The length of the CDR3 is 15 residues. The CDR3 sequence: CASNKDRAANYGYTF. The CDR3, as DNA: TGTGCCAGCAACAAAGACAGGGCTGCTAACTATGGCTACACCTTC.

V gene TRBV10-3 combines with J gene TRBJ2-1; 8 bases map to TRBD2. Germline trimming cut 2 bases from V and 8 bases from J; bases unmatched to any gene: 8. Germline V gene sequence: CDR1 ENHRY, CDR2 SYGVKD. The CDR3 runs 15 residues. For the CDR3, the DNA is TGTGCCATCAGTGAGGTTGCGGGAGGTAACGATGAGCAGTTCTTC. Its protein is CAISEVAGGNDEQFF.

The J gene is TRBJ1-1, the V gene TRBV3-1 (or the pseudogene TRBV3-2); 7 bases are a match to TRBD1. The V segment lost 0 bases and the J segment 8 bases; nucleotides outside the gene matches: 3. CDR3 length: 13 residues. CDR1 and CDR2 from the germline V gene are LGHDT and YNNKEL (reference sequence). The CDR3 DNA follows: TGTGCCAGCAGCCAAGATTGGGACAGAGAAGCTTTCTTT. As protein: CASSQDWDREAFF.

The genes are TRBV2 and TRBJ1-4; D is possibly TRBD1 (6 bases). Germline loops: CDR1 SNHLY, CDR2 FYNNEI. Trimming removed 7 bases at V and 4 bases at J, with 10 bases between. There are 13 residues in the CDR3. The CDR3 nucleotides are TGTGCCAGCACCGGGACAATTAATGAAAAACTGTTTTTT. Encoded protein: CASTGTINEKLFF.

The rearrangement links TRBV4-2 to TRBJ2-1; 8 positions match TRBD2. The germline CDR1 and CDR2 sequences are LGHNA and YNFKEQ. This CDR3 is 16 amino acids long. The V segment lost 1 base and the J segment 8 bases; nucleotides outside the gene matches: 10. The CDR3, as DNA: TGTGCCAGCAGCCAAGGTTCTAGACTAGCGAGTTATGAGCAGTTCTTC. This gives the protein CASSQGSRLASYEQFF.

This chain joins TRBV27 and TRBJ2-3; 9 positions agree with TRBD2. The CDR3 sequence is 15 residues long. Germline V gene data show CDR1 as MNHEY and CDR2 as SMNVEV (reference sequence). Losses at the gene ends were 3 bases for V and 0 bases for J; bases not matched to a gene: 1. The CDR3 DNA sequence: TGTGCCAGCAGTTTCCTAGCGGGGAGCACAGATACGCAGTATTTT. Protein product: CASSFLAGSTDTQYF.

This clone has only one observation. The CDR3 region has the DNA TGTGCCAGCAGCAAAGGGGGTATGGCTAGCGGGAGGAAATCGGAGACCCAGTACTTC. Its translation: CASSKGGMASGRKSETQYF. The chain employs TRBV21-1 and TRBJ2-5; TRBD2 is the table's D call, not checked against the DNA. TRBV21-1 is a known pseudogene. This CDR3 has 19 amino acids.

The V call is TRBV30, the J call TRBJ2-1; the match to TRBD2 covers 7 bases. The germline gives CDR1 GTSNPN, CDR2 SVGIG (reference sequence). This CDR3 is built from 20 residues. Trimming removed 0 bases from V and 6 bases from J; junction bases left unmatched: 23. The CDR3, as DNA: TGTGCCTGGAGTGTATATAGTGGTAATCCAGGCGGGAGTGAGGCCAATGAGCAGTTCTTC. Its protein product is CAWSVYSGNPGGSEANEQFF.

V gene TRBV7-2 combines with J gene TRBJ2-1, with D perhaps TRBD1 (7 bases). The CDR3 consists of 16 residues. V gave up 5 bases and J gave up 1 base, with 15 bases separating them. The germline gives CDR1 SGHTA, CDR2 FQGNSA. Here the CDR3 DNA reads TGTGCCAGCAGCCCAGGGGGGCAGGCTTCCTACAATGAGCAGTTCTTC. Translating it yields CASSPGGQASYNEQFF.

The V gene is TRBV7-9, the J gene TRBJ1-5; no reliable D call. CDR1 SEHNR and CDR2 FQNEAQ come from the germline V gene (reference sequence). The CDR3 extends over 16 amino acids. Trimming took 1 base from V and 7 from J, leaving 17 bases between them. DNA of the CDR3: TGTGCCAGCAGCTTAGAATTTTTCGGGGTTGGGCAGCCCCAGCATTTT. Amino acid sequence: CASSLEFFGVGQPQHF.

The genes are TRBV5-5 and TRBJ2-1; 9 bases align to TRBD2. The CDR3 sequence is 15 residues long. Trimming cost V 1 base and J 5 bases; bases outside gene matches: 4. Germline lookup yields CDR1 SGHKS and CDR2 YYEKEE (reference sequence). CDR3 amino acids: CASSLSSGVNNEQFF. DNA for the CDR3: TGTGCCAGCAGCTTGTCTAGCGGGGTTAACAATGAGCAGTTCTTC.

The V call is TRBV18, the J call TRBJ1-2, with TRBD1 as a possible D gene (6 bases). The CDR3 loop spans 14 amino acids. Trimming cost V 5 bases and J 4 bases, with 14 bases left between them. Germline loops: CDR1 KGHSH, CDR2 LQKENI. This CDR3 is CASSSAQGPYGYTF. CDR3 nucleotides: TGTGCCAGCTCAAGTGCACAGGGACCCTATGGCTACACCTTC.

The rearrangement uses TRBV6-2 or TRBV6-3 and TRBJ2-2, with no clear D. Germline V CDR1 and CDR2: MNHEY, SVGEGT. V shed 7 bases and J shed 4 bases, with 10 bases lying between them. This CDR3 contains 13 residues. CDR3 protein: CASTDSSTGELFF. In DNA, the CDR3 is TGTGCCAGCACTGACTCTAGCACCGGGGAGCTGTTTTTT.